The 21 T cell receptor beta chains below all came from one sample that was sequenced in a study of T cell responses to AZD1222 COVID-19 vaccine. The table came from immunoSEQ multiplex PCR; TCRdb's copy has only in-frame clones and leaves some out. The sample holds roughly 140,000 clones, more than 90% seen once. Specimen: peripheral blood, collected 28 days after the second AZD1222 dose. These receptors were collected from an adult who received the AZD1222 COVID-19 vaccine.

This chain links TRBV19 with TRBJ1-3; unclear D gene. Trimming took off 4 bases at V and 0 bases at J, with 10 bases between the two ends. Germline lookup yields CDR1 LNHDA and CDR2 SQIVND (reference sequence). The CDR3 length is 15 residues. CDR3 protein: CASSNPDLSGNTIYF. The CDR3 DNA reads TGTGCCAGTAGTAACCCTGACCTCTCTGGAAACACCATATATTTT.

The gene calls are TRBV5-1 and TRBJ2-5; tentative D call: TRBD1 (6 bases). Trimming stripped 4 bases from V and 5 bases from J, with 12 bases between. Germline lookup yields CDR1 SGHRS and CDR2 YFSETQ. This CDR3 has 13 residues. The CDR3 DNA reads TGCGCCAGCAGCCCCCAGGGGATGGAGACCCAGTACTTC. Translating gives CASSPQGMETQYF. The entire variable domain, with the rest obtained from reference TRBV5-1 and TRBJ2-5, is as follows: KAGVTQTPRYLIKTRGQQVTLSCSPISGHRSVSWYQQTPGQGLQFLFEYFSETQRNKGNFPGRFSGRQFSNSRSEMNVSTLELGDSALYLCASSPQGMETQYFGPGTRLLVL.

This chain links TRBV11-2 with TRBJ2-1; TRBD2 is a possible D gene (5 bases). V gave up 1 base and J gave up 10 bases, with 8 bases separating them. This CDR3 has 12 amino acids. Germline CDR1 SGHAT, CDR2 FQNNGV. The CDR3 nucleotides are TGTGCCAGCAGCTTAGTTCTAGCCGAGCAGTTCTTC. Protein sequence: CASSLVLAEQFF.

The chain recombines TRBV2 with TRBJ2-7; D is perhaps TRBD2 (6 bases). Between the trimmed V and J ends, which lost 11 bases and 0 bases, there was a span of 20 bases. The CDR3 has 15 amino acids. Germline V gives CDR1 SNHLY, CDR2 FYNNEI. CDR3 sequence (DNA): TGTGCCGCAAGGGACGTAGCGGCCGACTCCTACGAGCAGTACTTC. As protein: CAARDVAADSYEQYF.

This clone occurred a few times. The gene calls are TRBV28 and TRBJ2-7, with 7 bases fitting TRBD1. Germline V lookup: CDR1 MDHEN, CDR2 SYDVKM. The CDR3 consists of 16 residues. Trimming cost V 7 bases and J 2 bases; bases outside gene matches: 14. DNA of the CDR3: TGTGCCAGCATCCCAAGGGCAGGGACAGCAACCTACGAGCAGTACTTC. The encoded protein is CASIPRAGTATYEQYF.

The chain links TRBV19 to TRBJ1-1; D gene uncertain. Deletions cut 11 bases from V and 0 bases from J, with 13 bases between. Germline values: CDR1 LNHDA, CDR2 SQIVND (reference sequence). This CDR3 is built from 13 residues. CDR3 in DNA: TGTGCCTCGGGATACCGCATGAACACTGAAGCTTTCTTT. Translated: CASGYRMNTEAFF.

The rearrangement uses TRBV18 and TRBJ1-4; the D gene is possibly TRBD1 (5 bases). CDR1 is KGHSH and CDR2 is LQKENI in the germline V gene. Trimming pared 3 bases from V and 5 bases from J, leaving 16 bases between. The CDR3 spans 16 residues. The chain's CDR3 is CASSPALAGRNEKLFF. The CDR3 DNA reads as TGTGCCAGCTCACCCGCGTTGGCAGGGCGGAATGAAAAACTGTTTTTT.

This clone was seen only once. The J gene is TRBJ2-1, the V gene TRBV5-5; 7 bases map to TRBD1. With 0 bases clipped from V and 1 base from J, the junction kept 1 base outside the gene matches. The CDR3 covers 15 residues. Germline loops: CDR1 SGHKS, CDR2 YYEKEE (reference sequence). The CDR3 reads CASSLEQGSYNEQFF. The CDR3 region has the DNA TGTGCCAGCAGCTTGGAACAGGGGTCCTACAATGAGCAGTTCTTC.

This clone showed up just once. The rearrangement joins TRBV19 to TRBJ1-2; 7 positions agree with TRBD1. Per the germline V gene, CDR1 is LNHDA and CDR2 is SQIVND (reference sequence). J lost 4 bases, V lost 3 bases, and 5 bases had no gene match. There are 14 residues in the CDR3. The CDR3 region has the DNA TGTGCCAGTAGTATCGGTGACAGGGCCTATGGCTACACCTTC. This encodes CASSIGDRAYGYTF.

The chain couples TRBV29-1 to TRBJ2-1; D call uncertain. This CDR3 has 11 amino acids. Looked up from germline, CDR1 is SQVTM and CDR2 is ANQGSEA. V was pared by 7 bases and J by 4 bases, with 8 bases between. CDR3 sequence reads: CSGSEYNEQFF. For the CDR3, the DNA is TGCAGCGGAAGCGAGTACAATGAGCAGTTCTTC.

The genes are TRBV19 and TRBJ1-1; D possibly corresponds to TRBD1 (5 bases). Germline CDR1 is LNHDA and CDR2 is SQIVND (reference sequence). CDR3 length: 13 residues. The V end lost 8 bases, the J end lost 4 bases, and 14 bases lay between the germline ends. CDR3 nucleotides: TGTGCCAGTTATACCCCCCAGGGCACTGAAGCTTTCTTT. It translates to CASYTPQGTEAFF.

The J gene is TRBJ2-1, the V gene TRBV24-1; TRBD2 aligns across 7 bases. Germline values: CDR1 KGHDR, CDR2 SFDVKD. This CDR3 has 16 amino acids. Trimming removed 0 bases from V and 5 bases from J; junction bases left unmatched: 6. Here the CDR3 DNA reads TGTGCCACCAGTGATTTGGGCGGGAGCTTCCACAATGAGCAGTTCTTC. This encodes CATSDLGGSFHNEQFF.

The chain joins TRBV12-5 to TRBJ2-2; TRBD2 might be the D (5 bases). Germline V CDR1 and CDR2: LGHNT, FRNRAP. CDR3 length: 14 residues. Trimming left V 6 bases short and J 6 bases short, with 14 bases between. The DNA for the CDR3 is TGTGCTAGTGGCCTAGGACTGCCCCCCGGGGAGCTGTTTTTT. This gives the protein CASGLGLPPGELFF. Complete variable domain (other parts from reference TRBV12-5 and TRBJ2-2): DARVTQTPRHKVTEMGQEVTMRCQPILGHNTVFWYRQTMMQGLELLAYFRNRAPLDDSGMPKDRFSAEMPDATLATLKIQPSEPRDSAVYFCASGLGLPPGELFFGEGSRLTVL.

The chain employs TRBV7-8 and TRBJ1-2, with D possibly matching TRBD1 (6 bases). The CDR3 is 14 amino acids. Trimming took off 3 bases at V and 8 bases at J, with 16 bases between the two ends. Germline V gene data show CDR1 as SGHVS and CDR2 as FQNEAQ. In DNA, the CDR3 is TGTGCCAGCAGCTTGTTAGGACAGACCCGCGGCTACACCTTC. Translation: CASSLLGQTRGYTF.

The CDR3 region is CASSVEGIQPQHF. The CDR3 DNA is TGTGCCAGCAGCGTAGAGGGAATTCAGCCCCAGCATTTT. J is TRBJ1-5 and V is TRBV9; D unclear. V was pared by 0 bases and J by 6 bases, with 7 bases between. This CDR3 is 13 amino acids long. Germline V CDR1 and CDR2: SGDLS, YYNGEE.

The CDR3 coding sequence is TGTGCCACCAGCAGGGGGACTAGCGGAACAATGAAGCAGTTCTTC. This gives the protein CATSRGTSGTMKQFF. The chain employs TRBV15 and TRBJ2-1, with 11 bases matching TRBD2. Losses at the gene ends were 3 bases for V and 11 bases for J; bases not matched to a gene: 9. CDR1 and CDR2 (germline): LNHNV, YYDKDF (reference sequence). The CDR3 totals 15 residues.

The rearrangement uses TRBV7-9 and TRBJ1-5, with D tentatively TRBD1 (6 bases). The CDR3 runs 17 residues. Deletions cut 4 bases from V and 2 bases from J, with 18 bases between. Germline V lookup: CDR1 SEHNR, CDR2 FQNEAQ (reference sequence). This CDR3 reads CASSSSGGRKGNQPQHF. The CDR3 nucleotides read TGTGCCAGCAGCTCGTCCGGGGGGCGCAAGGGCAATCAGCCCCAGCATTTT.

V is TRBV10-3 and J is TRBJ1-1; 8 bases match TRBD1. Per the germline V gene, CDR1 is ENHRY and CDR2 is SYGVKD. This CDR3 spans 12 amino acids. The V gene end was trimmed by 8 bases and the J gene end by 4 bases; junction bases not matched to a gene: 3. In DNA form, the CDR3 reads TGTGCCATCTCACAGGGGGGCACTGAAGCTTTCTTT. Residues: CAISQGGTEAFF.

This clone showed up just a few times. The chain combines TRBV7-5 with TRBJ1-5; TRBD1 is the table's D call, not checked against the DNA. TRBV7-5 is a pseudogene. CDR3 size: 17 residues. This chain's CDR3 is CARSLADCAGGNQPQHF. The CDR3 DNA reads as TGTGCCAGAAGCTTAGCCGATTGTGCAGGGGGCAATCAGCCCCAGCATTTT.

The chain has TRBV19 and TRBJ1-5, with 8 nucleotides matching TRBD1. This CDR3 region has 15 residues. CDR1 is LNHDA, CDR2 SQIVND, per germline (reference sequence). J lost 3 bases, V lost 6 bases, and 7 bases had no gene match. CDR3 region: CASRLRQGHNQPQHF. The CDR3 DNA sequence: TGTGCCAGTAGACTTCGACAGGGGCACAATCAGCCCCAGCATTTT. Complete variable domain (other parts from reference TRBV19 and TRBJ1-5): DGGITQSPKYLFRKEGQNVTLSCEQNLNHDAMYWYRQDPGQGLRLIYYSQIVNDFQKGDIAEGYSVSREKKESFPLTVTSAQKNPTAFYLCASRLRQGHNQPQHFGDGTRLSIL.

This chain uses TRBV9 with TRBJ1-1, with 8 bases that match TRBD1. The CDR3 runs to 14 residues. J gave up 3 bases and V 3 bases, and 4 bases lay outside the gene matches. CDR1 is SGDLS, CDR2 YYNGEE, per germline. CDR3 sequence: CASSAQGADTEAFF. CDR3 nucleotide sequence: TGTGCCAGCAGCGCCCAGGGGGCTGACACTGAAGCTTTCTTT.